This TCR beta chain was obtained from a study of regulatory T cells in long-lasting Graves disease. In the study overall: More than 5 years of antithyroid drugs with positive TSH receptor antibodies defined persistent Graves' disease.

V dropped 3 bases and J dropped 1 base, with 18 bases sitting between them. From germline, CDR1 is SNHLY and CDR2 FYNNEI. This CDR3 region has 17 residues. The time point denotes: persistent/refractory GD, antithyroid drugs over 5 years with positive TRAb. Following extraction of RNA from PBMCs, that RNA was used to make the TCR library. The guidelines of the American Thyroid Association were the basis for diagnosing Graves' disease. Points from the study as a whole: Persistent disease samples used TRBV28, TRBJ1-2 and TRBJ2-5 preferentially. Persistent-disease Graves' patients showed less TCR diversity than new cases.

Investigators prepared the TCR beta libraries by applying iRepertoire HTBI primers and Arm-PCR of CDR3 regions. TCRdb recomputed calls from the multiplex PCR reads with MiXCR, one row per CDR3 protein. The profile shows over 450,000 distinct CDR3 sequences, 20% to 25% of them singletons. This clonotype was recorded many times. Its specificity is unknown. V is TRBV2 and J is TRBJ1-1; TRBD1 is a possible D gene (6 bases). Sequenced here: peripheral blood mononuclear cells (PBMCs), sampled when the disease was refractory, from a patient treated with antithyroid drugs. This receptor was obtained from a female donor with Graves disease. CDR3 DNA sequence: TGTGCCAGCAGTGACGTCCAGGGGATTCTTGCGAACACTGAAGCTTTCTTT. Translated, it gives CASSDVQGILANTEAFF.